The 9 T cell receptor beta chains below all came from one sample that was sequenced in a study of shared clonotypes between healthy human individuals. TCRdb's table, derived via immunoSEQ multiplex PCR, lists solely in-frame clones and lacks some. The data show about 2.1 million clones, approximately 92% seen once. The naive CD8 population came from CD45RO-negative cells selected for CCR7, without terminally differentiated effector memory CD45RA+ cells. Sequencing was done on a sample of naive CD8+ T cells from PBMCs. The receptors derive from a man aged 18 to 29 in good health. Some clones in this sample may be carry-over from other donors' samples.

The gene calls are TRBV29-1 and TRBJ1-2; 11 bases match TRBD1. The trim removed 1 base at V and 2 bases at J, leaving 0 bases unmatched. The germline gives CDR1 SQVTM, CDR2 ANQGSEA. The CDR3 runs to 14 residues. CDR3: CSVEGTGGNYGYTF. The CDR3, as DNA: TGCAGCGTTGAAGGGACAGGGGGCAACTATGGCTACACCTTC. The full variable domain, in which reference TRBV29-1 and TRBJ1-2 provide the parts outside the CDR3, is SAVISQKPSRDICQRGTSLTIQCQVDSQVTMMFWYRQQPGQSLTLIATANQGSEATYESGFVIDKFPISRPNLTFSTLTVSNMSPEDSSIYLCSVEGTGGNYGYTFGSGTRLTVV.

The V gene is TRBV28, the J gene TRBJ2-1; possibly TRBD2 for D (5 bases). The CDR3 extends over 14 amino acids. V was clipped by 5 bases and J by 8 bases, with 16 bases between them. Looked up from germline, CDR1 is MDHEN and CDR2 is SYDVKM. The CDR3 nucleotides are TGTGCCAGCAGTGCAACCGGGAACCAAGATGAGCAGTTCTTC. It translates to CASSATGNQDEQFF.

This chain connects TRBV7-9 to TRBJ2-7, with 9 bases fitting TRBD2. V gave up 6 bases and J gave up 5 bases; unmatched junction bases: 8. Germline-derived CDR1 and CDR2 are SEHNR and FQNEAQ (reference sequence). CDR3 length: 14 amino acids. The CDR3: CASSTGLARHEQYF. In DNA, the CDR3 is TGTGCCAGCAGTACCGGACTAGCGAGACACGAGCAGTACTTC.

In regard to this clone: Different DNA sequences within this sample yield the same CDR3. This chain joins TRBV6-6 and TRBJ2-5; perhaps TRBD1 as D (6 bases). Trimming stripped 0 bases from V and 3 bases from J, with 11 bases between. The CDR3 contains 15 residues. Germline CDR1 reads MNHNY; CDR2 reads SVGAGI (reference sequence). The CDR3 region is CASSYSIRTEETQYF. The CDR3 coding sequence is TGTGCCAGCAGTTACTCGATCCGGACAGAAGAGACCCAGTACTTC.

This chain joins TRBV5-1 and TRBJ1-2; 10 bases are shared with TRBD1. This CDR3 is 14 amino acids long. The V segment lost 3 bases and the J segment 3 bases; nucleotides outside the gene matches: 2. Germline lookup yields CDR1 SGHRS and CDR2 YFSETQ. The CDR3 DNA reads as TGCGCCAGCAGCTCCGGACAGGGGGACTATGGCTACACCTTC. It codes for CASSSGQGDYGYTF.

This chain uses TRBV9 with TRBJ2-5; 13 positions agree with TRBD2. Germline V lookup: CDR1 SGDLS, CDR2 YYNGEE. This CDR3 comprises 15 residues. Unmatched junction bases numbered 3, after V lost 3 bases and J lost 4 bases. The CDR3, as DNA: TGTGCCAGCAGCGGGACTAGCGGGAGTGGAGAGACCCAGTACTTC. It yields the protein CASSGTSGSGETQYF.

J is TRBJ2-7 and V is TRBV28, with 15 bases identical to TRBD2. This CDR3 region has 15 residues. Germline lookup yields CDR1 MDHEN and CDR2 SYDVKM. J lost 4 bases, V lost 4 bases, and 2 bases had no gene match. The chain's CDR3 is CASSWTSGRDYEQYF. Written as DNA, the CDR3 is TGTGCCAGCAGTTGGACTAGCGGGAGGGATTACGAGCAGTACTTC.

With respect to this clone: Other DNA sequences in this specimen translate into the identical CDR3. The chain is built from TRBV5-1 and TRBJ2-1; no clear D. This CDR3 has 12 amino acids. Per germline, CDR1 SGHRS and CDR2 YFSETQ. V gave up 0 bases and J gave up 8 bases, with 6 bases separating them. CDR3 amino acids: CASSLEVDEQFF. CDR3 nucleotides: TGCGCCAGCAGCTTGGAAGTCGATGAGCAGTTCTTC.

The chain couples TRBV7-8 to TRBJ2-7; a possible D gene is TRBD2 (6 bases). CDR3 length equals 15 residues. V dropped 1 base and J dropped 4 bases, with 14 bases sitting between them. CDR1 is SGHVS and CDR2 is FQNEAQ in the germline V gene. CDR3 sequence (DNA): TGTGCCAGCAGCTTAGGGAGGGACCCCCGGTACGAGCAGTACTTC. Protein product: CASSLGRDPRYEQYF.